This T cell receptor beta chain stems from a study of CD8 T cells in ankylosing spondylitis. One entry per CDR3 protein, called by TCRdb with MiXCR from the 5' RACE reads. The table includes 150,000 to 200,000 distinct CDR3 sequences, roughly 20% detected once. At least ten counts were recorded for this clonotype. Trimming shortened V by 5 bases and J by 5 bases, and 20 bases separated the two germline ends. The CDR3 has 16 amino acids. This TCR was sampled from a male donor aged 5 to 30 with ankylosing spondylitis or in good health (not recorded which). Sequencing input: blood, either unsorted or a sorted T cell fraction (not recorded which). The chain joins TRBV12-3 or TRBV12-4 to TRBJ2-3, with D unclear. CDR3: CASSPDLSQPGDTQYF. In nucleotides, the CDR3 is TGTGCCAGCAGTCCGGACCTCAGCCAGCCAGGAGATACGCAGTATTTT.